This paragraph covers one TCR beta chain sequence. Antigen specificity is unknown. The CDR3 runs 16 residues. V lost 4 bases, J lost 4 bases, and 21 bases lay in between. Germline CDR1 is SGHDT and CDR2 is YYEEEE. The data were obtained in a study of Tregs in tolerant kidney transplant recipients. Study findings and constraints: Expanding Tregs on activated donor B cells appeared to best identify donor-specific TCRbeta clones.

The assay was immunoSEQ multiplex PCR, and TCRdb's table has in-frame clones only and misses some. The data hold some 60,000 clones, with about 83% observed a single time. The sample consisted of CD4+ T cells from blood. The TCR comes from a human donor in good health. The chain couples TRBV5-6 to TRBJ2-7; tentative D call: TRBD2 (5 bases). The CDR3 DNA reads TGTGCCAGCAGCCCCATAGGAAAGGGCCGGAGGTACGAGCAGTACTTC. It translates to CASSPIGKGRRYEQYF.